Shown below are 20 T cell receptor beta chains from a single sample sequenced in a study of shared clonotypes between healthy human individuals. CD45RO-negative, CCR7-positively selected cells formed the naive CD8 fraction, excluding terminally differentiated effector memory CD45RA+ cells. Assay used: immunoSEQ multiplex PCR; TCRdb lists only in-frame clones, some missing. Seen here are around 550,000 clones, 85% to 95% observed once, and the top ten hold 0.11%. Sequencing was carried out using naive CD8+ T cells sorted from blood. These receptors all stem from a woman aged 25 to 39 in good health.

This chain joins TRBV11-2 and TRBJ1-1; D is uncertain. Trimming pared 8 bases from V and 4 bases from J, leaving 11 bases between. The CDR3 contains 12 residues. CDR1 SGHAT and CDR2 FQNNGV come from the germline V gene. The CDR3 DNA reads TGTGCCAGCTCGGGTAAGGGCACTGAAGCTTTCTTT. Residues: CASSGKGTEAFF. The full variable domain, completed using reference TRBV11-2 and TRBJ1-1, is EAGVAQSPRYKIIEKRQSVAFWCNPISGHATLYWYQQILGQGPKLLIQFQNNGVVDDSQLPKDRFSAERLKGVDSTLKIQPAKLEDSAVYLCASSGKGTEAFFGQGTRLTVV.

The J gene is TRBJ1-1, the V gene TRBV5-4; no definite D call. Trimming cost V 2 bases and J 1 base, with 6 bases left between them. The CDR3 contains 13 residues. The V gene's germline CDR1 is SGHNT and CDR2 YYREEE (reference sequence). The DNA for the CDR3 is TGTGCCAGCAGCTTATGGACGAACACTGAAGCTTTCTTT. This sequence encodes CASSLWTNTEAFF.

The chain recombines TRBV11-2 with TRBJ2-7; 9 bases line up with TRBD1. The CDR3 is 14 residues long. CDR1 SGHAT and CDR2 FQNNGV come from the germline V gene. V trimming: 2 bases; J trimming: 5 bases; junction bases outside the gene matches: 4. The CDR3 region has the DNA TGTGCCAGCAGCTTACTCGGGACAGGGAACGAGCAGTACTTC. Translation: CASSLLGTGNEQYF. Supplemented by reference TRBV11-2 and TRBJ2-7, the full variable domain reads EAGVAQSPRYKIIEKRQSVAFWCNPISGHATLYWYQQILGQGPKLLIQFQNNGVVDDSQLPKDRFSAERLKGVDSTLKIQPAKLEDSAVYLCASSLLGTGNEQYFGPGTRLTVT.

This clone was recorded only once. The chain couples TRBV6-5 to TRBJ1-2, with D tentatively TRBD1 (6 bases). Trimming shortened V by 2 bases and J by 6 bases, and 10 bases separated the two germline ends. Per germline, CDR1 MNHEY and CDR2 SVGAGI. CDR3 length: 13 amino acids. The CDR3 loop is CASSYGGPDGYTF. CDR3 DNA: TGTGCCAGCAGTTACGGGGGGCCGGATGGCTACACCTTC.

The V and J genes are TRBV2 and TRBJ2-7, with D possibly matching TRBD2 (6 bases). CDR1 SNHLY and CDR2 FYNNEI come from the germline V gene. The length of the CDR3 is 13 residues. V was cut by 1 base and J by 4 bases, with 8 bases left in between. The DNA for the CDR3 is TGTGCCAGCAGTGAAGGACTAGGTTACGAGCAGTACTTC. Protein product: CASSEGLGYEQYF.

V usage is TRBV28 and J usage is TRBJ2-5, with TRBD1 matching over 7 bases. The DNA end lines up better with TRBJ2-7; the J call may be wrong. Per germline, CDR1 MDHEN and CDR2 SYDVKM. The CDR3 is 14 amino acids. The chain's CDR3 is CASSLQGQTYEQYF. DNA of the CDR3: TGTGCCAGCAGTCTTCAGGGACAGACCTACGAGCAGTACTTC.

V usage is TRBV19 and J usage is TRBJ2-1, with 9 nucleotides matching TRBD2. With V trimmed by 4 bases and J by 3 bases, 4 bases remained unmatched. CDR3 length equals 15 residues. The germline V gene encodes CDR1 LNHDA and CDR2 SQIVND (reference sequence). The CDR3 protein is CASSTTSGFYNEQFF. The CDR3 DNA sequence: TGTGCCAGTAGTACAACTAGCGGGTTCTACAATGAGCAGTTCTTC. The whole variable domain, remainder taken from reference TRBV19 and TRBJ2-1, is DGGITQSPKYLFRKEGQNVTLSCEQNLNHDAMYWYRQDPGQGLRLIYYSQIVNDFQKGDIAEGYSVSREKKESFPLTVTSAQKNPTAFYLCASSTTSGFYNEQFFGPGTRLTVL.

This clone was counted once. The chain is built from TRBV10-3 and TRBJ2-7; unclear D gene. The germline gives CDR1 ENHRY, CDR2 SYGVKD. Trimming stripped 8 bases from V and 0 bases from J, with 11 bases between. The CDR3 extends over 13 amino acids. The CDR3 here is CAIGMGPSYEQYF. The CDR3 bases are TGTGCCATCGGGATGGGTCCCTCCTACGAGCAGTACTTC.

The chain recombines TRBV10-1 with TRBJ2-5; D gene unclear. This CDR3 region has 13 residues. CDR1 and CDR2 (germline): WNHNN, SYGVQD (reference sequence). V lost 0 bases, J lost 4 bases, and 6 bases lay in between. CDR3 sequence: CASSESAGETQYF. DNA of the CDR3: TGCGCCAGCAGTGAGTCGGCAGGAGAGACCCAGTACTTC.

J is TRBJ2-5 and V is TRBV2; D is unresolved. The V end was cut by 7 bases, the J end by 5 bases, with 11 bases between. Germline V lookup: CDR1 SNHLY, CDR2 FYNNEI. The CDR3 loop spans 12 amino acids. CDR3: CASTPHWETQYF. The CDR3 nucleotides read TGTGCCAGCACCCCCCACTGGGAGACCCAGTACTTC. Full variable domain (rest looked up from reference TRBV2 and TRBJ2-5): EPEVTQTPSHQVTQMGQEVILRCVPISNHLYFYWYRQILGQKVEFLVSFYNNEISEKSEIFDDQFSVERPDGSNFTLKIRSTKLEDSAMYFCASTPHWETQYFGPGTRLLVL.

The gene calls are TRBV4-1 and TRBJ2-1; TRBD2 matches 13 bases. Germline CDR1 is MGHRA and CDR2 is YSYEKL. V trimming: 4 bases; J trimming: 6 bases; junction bases outside the gene matches: 12. The CDR3 consists of 18 residues. The CDR3: CASSLRVPTSGRFNEQFF. The CDR3 coding sequence is TGCGCCAGCAGCCTAAGGGTTCCGACTAGCGGGAGGTTCAATGAGCAGTTCTTC.

The rearrangement uses TRBV5-1 and TRBJ2-7; 7 bases line up with TRBD1. Trimming removed 0 bases from V and 5 bases from J; junction bases left unmatched: 5. Germline-derived CDR1 and CDR2 are SGHRS and YFSETQ. This CDR3 is 14 amino acids long. The DNA of the CDR3 is TGCGCCAGCAGCTTGGGACAGGGTGTTCACGAGCAGTACTTC. Translating gives CASSLGQGVHEQYF. Based on the CDR3 plus reference TRBV5-1 and TRBJ2-7, the full variable domain is KAGVTQTPRYLIKTRGQQVTLSCSPISGHRSVSWYQQTPGQGLQFLFEYFSETQRNKGNFPGRFSGRQFSNSRSEMNVSTLELGDSALYLCASSLGQGVHEQYFGPGTRLTVT.

The chain has TRBV27 and TRBJ2-1; D call uncertain. The CDR3 extends over 13 amino acids. Germline V CDR1 and CDR2: MNHEY, SMNVEV (reference sequence). V dropped 0 bases and J dropped 5 bases, with 5 bases sitting between them. The CDR3 DNA is TGTGCCAGCAGTTTATCTCTCCACAATGAGCAGTTCTTC. Its protein product is CASSLSLHNEQFF.

About this clone: One junction end does not reproduce the germline sequence, and a read error may be involved. This sequence joins TRBV6-1 and TRBJ1-2; D unresolved. The CDR3 extends over 13 amino acids. Per the germline V gene, CDR1 is MNHNS and CDR2 is SASEGT. The CDR3 sequence is CASGDAGWDGYTF. The DNA for the CDR3 is TGTGCCAGCGGTGACGCGGGGTGGGATGGCTACACCTTC.

The chain carries TRBV21-1 and TRBJ2-3; the D segment call TRBD1 is taken from the table without a DNA check. TRBV21-1 is reported as a pseudogene. There are 20 residues in the CDR3. CDR3 sequence: CASSGNSGTGTPLDTDTQYF. The CDR3 nucleotides are TGTGCCAGCAGCGGGAACTCCGGGACAGGGACGCCCCTCGACACAGATACGCAGTATTTT.

This clone was picked up one time. The V call is TRBV5-5, the J call TRBJ2-7; D ambiguous. The CDR3 sequence is 14 residues long. V lost 0 bases and J 1 base, leaving 8 bases between the germline ends. Germline V gives CDR1 SGHKS, CDR2 YYEKEE (reference sequence). The CDR3 nucleotides read TGTGCCAGCAGCTTGGTCCCGACATCCTACGAGCAGTACTTC. Its translation is CASSLVPTSYEQYF.

This sequence joins TRBV5-6 and TRBJ2-7, with D unresolved. The CDR3 has 12 amino acids. Germline assignment: CDR1 SGHDT and CDR2 YYEEEE. V was cut by 4 bases and J by 6 bases, with 11 bases left in between. The CDR3 DNA reads as TGTGCCAGCAGCCCCCTAGTTGGCGAGCAGTACTTC. Residues: CASSPLVGEQYF.

The V call is TRBV7-6, the J call TRBJ1-1; 7 bases match TRBD1. The germline gives CDR1 SGHVS, CDR2 FNYEAQ. The junction had 7 bases not matched to a gene; V was cut back by 1 base and J by 8 bases. This CDR3 spans 14 amino acids. Here the CDR3 reads CASSLEGTAPEAFF. The DNA for the CDR3 is TGTGCCAGCAGCTTAGAGGGGACAGCCCCCGAAGCTTTCTTT.

This clone came up a few times. The chain is built from TRBV19 and TRBJ2-3, with 7 bases lining up with TRBD2. This CDR3 spans 15 amino acids. The J segment lost 5 bases and the V segment lost 6 bases, leaving 11 bases of the junction unmatched. Germline values: CDR1 LNHDA, CDR2 SQIVND (reference sequence). CDR3 DNA sequence: TGTGCCAGTAGCCTTAGCGGGTCCGCCGGAGATACGCAGTATTTT. Translated: CASSLSGSAGDTQYF.

This chain connects TRBV6-5 to TRBJ1-5, with 9 positions matching TRBD1. The CDR3 sequence is 14 residues long. The germline gives CDR1 MNHEY, CDR2 SVGAGI. V shed 8 bases and J 6 bases; nucleotides not matched to a gene: 8. CDR3 bases: TGTGCCAGCGGAACAGGGGGCTCACTTCAGCCCCAGCATTTT. It yields the protein CASGTGGSLQPQHF.